Listed below are T cell receptor beta chains from one sample, sequenced in a study of blood T cell repertoires in COVID-19. Generated by immunoSEQ multiplex PCR, the TCRdb table keeps only in-frame clones and is missing some. The table lists around 100,000 clones, 85% of them singletons. Sequenced sample: peripheral blood. All receptors derive from a man aged 40-49 years with acute or convalescent COVID-19. CDR3s leave out the opening cysteine and the closing phenylalanine or tryptophan. Fields, in order: J gene, V gene, clone size, CDR3 protein. Size tells how often a clone was seen (once, few, many) or the class of an expanded clone, and some rows leave it out.

TRBJ1-5 TRBV19 . ASSWQVDQPQH
TRBJ1-1 TRBV6-5 . ASRKGQGDTEAF
TRBJ2-7 TRBV10-3 once AIQGQGTYEQY
TRBJ2-7 TRBV9 . ASSSDGASSYEQY
TRBJ2-5 TRBV19 . ASSRLTGGQETQY
TRBJ1-2 TRBV28 . ASSTTGGANYGYT
TRBJ2-2 TRBV18 few ASSPRQGNTGELF
TRBJ1-6 TRBV19 . ASSTTGTGVYSPLH
TRBJ1-2 TRBV3-1/TRBV3-2 . ASSPGSGYT
TRBJ1-5 TRBV19 . ASTPEGRRSNQPQH
TRBJ1-5 TRBV27 . ASSFVGVGRRVGQPQH
TRBJ1-1 TRBV5-1 . ASSLGTGVRAEAF
TRBJ1-2 TRBV5-5 . ASSAGTGYGYT
TRBJ1-5 TRBV10-3 . AISEDRGGPQH
TRBJ2-3 TRBV12-3/TRBV12-4 . ASSRPAGTQY
TRBJ2-1 TRBV7-2 . ASSLRTRQGNEQF
TRBJ2-1 TRBV14 few ASSPYRNNEQF
TRBJ2-1 TRBV2 . ASRLGEANNEQF
TRBJ2-5 TRBV19 . ASSIRGRWQGSQETQY
TRBJ2-4 TRBV6-5 . ASSQRAPKNIQY
TRBJ2-6 TRBV19 . ASSIQGTGANVLT
TRBJ2-1 TRBV5-1 . ASSFGSGGPKEQF
TRBJ2-2 TRBV27 . ASSLLLGTGELF
TRBJ2-1 TRBV19 . ASGRGGRYNEQF
TRBJ2-7 TRBV2 few ASSGGTGAYEQY
TRBJ2-7 TRBV5-5 . ASSPPRGAYEQY
TRBJ1-3 TRBV4-3 . ASSPDRDILSGNTIY
TRBJ2-7 TRBV5-1 . ASSLLAGVYEQY